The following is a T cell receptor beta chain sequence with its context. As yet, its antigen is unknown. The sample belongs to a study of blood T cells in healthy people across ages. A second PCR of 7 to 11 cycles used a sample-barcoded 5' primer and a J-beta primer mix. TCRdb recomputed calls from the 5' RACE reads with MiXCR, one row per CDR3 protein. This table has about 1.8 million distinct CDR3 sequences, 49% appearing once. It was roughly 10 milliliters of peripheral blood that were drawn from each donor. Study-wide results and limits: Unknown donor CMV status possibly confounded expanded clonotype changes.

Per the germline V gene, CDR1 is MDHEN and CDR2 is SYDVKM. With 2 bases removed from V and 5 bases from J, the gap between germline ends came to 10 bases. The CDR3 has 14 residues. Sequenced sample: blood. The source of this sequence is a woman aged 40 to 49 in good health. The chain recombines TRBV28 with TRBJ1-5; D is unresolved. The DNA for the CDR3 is TGTGCCAGCAGTTTAATAGGTGACCATCAGCCCCAGCATTTT. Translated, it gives CASSLIGDHQPQHF.